The 7 T cell receptor beta chains below all came from one sample that was sequenced in a study of spatial heterogeneity in lung cancer. One entry per CDR3 protein results from TCRdb running MiXCR on the 5' RACE reads. The sample has 14,000 to 15,000 distinct CDR3 sequences, under 14% seen once. The time point was: sample taken at primary tumor resection. The study sequenced unsorted whole RNA from tumor, nontumor lung or frozen PBMC. This specimen consisted of PBMCs, obtained at surgery. The receptors come from a female donor with early-stage non-small cell lung cancer.

Many counts were recorded for this clonotype. The genes are TRBV11-2 and TRBJ2-1; D unclear. The CDR3 is 11 amino acids. Germline V gene lookup returns CDR1 SGHAT and CDR2 FQNNGV. V was cut by 3 bases and J by 10 bases, with 7 bases left in between. CDR3 residues: CASSFQVEQFF. DNA for the CDR3: TGTGCCAGCAGCTTCCAGGTGGAGCAGTTCTTC.

There are many counts of this clonotype. The chain couples TRBV6-6 to TRBJ1-3; D is uncertain. Trimming cost V 2 bases and J 0 bases, with 8 bases left between them. Germline CDR1 reads MNHNY; CDR2 reads SVGAGI (reference sequence). The CDR3 runs to 15 residues. CDR3 sequence (DNA): TGTGCCAGCAGTTACGAGGGAGTCTCTGGAAACACCATATATTTT. Translation: CASSYEGVSGNTIYF.

This clonotype showed up many times. The chain recombines TRBV7-9 with TRBJ2-5, with 11 nucleotides matching TRBD2. In germline, CDR1 is SEHNR, CDR2 FQNEAQ (reference sequence). This CDR3 comprises 16 residues. V trimming: 6 bases; J trimming: 5 bases; junction bases outside the gene matches: 11. The CDR3 coding sequence is TGTGCCAGCAGTTTTTCCACCGGGACTAGCGGCGAGACCCAGTACTTC. Its translation: CASSFSTGTSGETQYF.

Only a few counts were recorded for this clonotype. DNA for the CDR3: TGTGCCAGCAGCTTAGGACAGGGTCGGAATGAAAAACTGTTTTTT. Translation: CASSLGQGRNEKLFF. This sequence joins TRBV7-6 and TRBJ1-4, with TRBD1 identical over 7 bases. The CDR3 loop spans 15 amino acids. Germline lookup yields CDR1 SGHVS and CDR2 FNYEAQ. V shed 1 base, J shed 5 bases, and the junction held 4 bases outside the gene matches.

This clonotype was recorded many times. The chain carries TRBV29-1 and TRBJ2-7, with D possibly being TRBD2 (6 bases). CDR3 size: 14 residues. Trimming stripped 7 bases from V and 3 bases from J, with 19 bases between. CDR1 and CDR2 from the germline V gene are SQVTM and ANQGSEA. The CDR3 loop reads CSASGTGVIYEQYF. The CDR3 region has the DNA TGCAGCGCATCTGGGACGGGGGTTATCTACGAGCAGTACTTC.

The V and J genes are TRBV14 and TRBJ1-1; 8 nucleotides agree with TRBD1. The V and J ends lost 2 bases and 0 bases, in that order; junction bases with no gene match: 2. Per germline, CDR1 SGHDN and CDR2 FVKESK. The CDR3 runs 15 residues. The CDR3 DNA sequence: TGTGCCAGCAGCCAATTGACAGGGGTGAACACTGAAGCTTTCTTT. Protein: CASSQLTGVNTEAFF. The full variable domain, rest sourced from reference TRBV14 and TRBJ1-1, is EAGVTQFPSHSVIEKGQTVTLRCDPISGHDNLYWYRRVMGKEIKFLLHFVKESKQDESGMPNNRFLAERTGGTYSTLKVQPAELEDSGVYFCASSQLTGVNTEAFFGQGTRLTVV.

Remarks on this clonotype: With a much larger clone just one base away, this may be a read error. CDR3 sequence: CASSLGGGFTF. CDR3 DNA sequence: TGTGCCAGCAGCCTTGGGGGTGGCTTCACCTTC. The chain uses TRBV14 and TRBJ1-2; D may be TRBD1 (5 bases). Germline V gene lookup returns CDR1 SGHDN and CDR2 FVKESK. The CDR3 is made up of 11 amino acids.